A selection of T cell receptor beta chains follows, all from one sample in a study of cytomegalovirus exposure and HLA in healthy donors. The assay was immunoSEQ multiplex PCR, and TCRdb's table has in-frame clones only and misses some. Here the sample spans 200,000 or so clones, 60% to 80% being singletons. Sequencing used PBMCs. These receptors were taken from a male donor in good health and CMV-seronegative. Both conserved end residues are part of each CDR3. The D gene is left open where the match is weak. Expanded clones get a size class; other rows say once, few or many, or leave the size out.

CDR3 DNA	CDR3 protein	V gene	clone size	J gene	D gene
TGCGCCAGCAGCCGGGGACTAGCGGGAGCCCGGACGCAGTATTTT	CASSRGLAGARTQYF	TRBV5-1	many	TRBJ2-3	TRBD2
TGTGCCAGCAGTGAGCACAGGGTTAGCTCTGGAAACACCATATATTTT	CASSEHRVSSGNTIYF	TRBV6-1	-	TRBJ1-3	-
TGTGCCAGCACCAGGGTAGAGACCCAGTACTTC	CASTRVETQYF	TRBV6-5	-	TRBJ2-5	-
TGTGCCAGCAGCCTACTACCCCTAGGTCAGCCCCAGCATTTT	CASSLLPLGQPQHF	TRBV6-6	-	TRBJ1-5	-
TGTGCCAGCAGCGCCCAGGCTCCTAGCACAGATACGCAGTATTTT	CASSAQAPSTDTQYF	TRBV9	-	TRBJ2-3	-
TGTGCCAGCAGCCCCAAACTGGGGACTAGCGGGAGGGTAAATGAGCAGTTCTTC	CASSPKLGTSGRVNEQFF	TRBV9	once	TRBJ2-1	TRBD2
TGCGCCAGCAGTTCGCTAGCGGACTCCTACGAGCAGTACTTC	CASSSLADSYEQYF	TRBV10-1	-	TRBJ2-7	TRBD2
TGTGCCAGCAGCTTGGGGACAGGGGCCGCTCCCCAGCATTTT	CASSLGTGAAPQHF	TRBV5-5	-	TRBJ1-5	TRBD1
TGTGCCAGCAGCAAAGGGACTAGCGGGAAAAGGTCCACGCAGTATTTT	CASSKGTSGKRSTQYF	TRBV5-6	few	TRBJ2-3	TRBD2
TGTGCCAGCAGCCGAAGGGGATTTTACGAGCAGTACTTC	CASSRRGFYEQYF	TRBV7-9	-	TRBJ2-7	-
TGTGCCAGCAGGAGGGCGGGCTCCTACAATGAGCAGTTCTTC	CASRRAGSYNEQFF	TRBV6-1	once	TRBJ2-1	-
TGTGCCAGCAGCTTTACTAGCGGGAGGATCCCAGATACGCAGTATTTT	CASSFTSGRIPDTQYF	TRBV7-2	-	TRBJ2-3	TRBD2
TGCGCCAGCAGTCAGTCAAAGGGGGCTAGCGGGAGGAGGCGAGAGACCCAGTACTTC	CASSQSKGASGRRRETQYF	TRBV10-2	-	TRBJ2-5	TRBD2
TGTGCCAGCAGCTTGGACAGCTATGGCTACACCTTC	CASSLDSYGYTF	TRBV5-4	once	TRBJ1-2	-
TGTGCCAGCTCACCCTATACCGGGGAGCTGTTTTTT	CASSPYTGELFF	TRBV18	-	TRBJ2-2	-
TGTGCCAGCAGCTTAACGTCGGGGGGTAGCGGCCTCACAGATACGCAGTATTTT	CASSLTSGGSGLTDTQYF	TRBV7-8	-	TRBJ2-3	TRBD2
TGTTCCAGCAGCCGCGGACAGGGCAGCTATGGCTACACCTTC	CSSSRGQGSYGYTF	TRBV7-9	-	TRBJ1-2	TRBD1
TGTGCCAGCACCCCGGGGGCCTATAATTCACCCCTCCACTTT	CASTPGAYNSPLHF	TRBV7-9	-	TRBJ1-6	-
TGTGCCAGCAGCAGCAGGGGGAACACTGAAGCTTTCTTT	CASSSRGNTEAFF	TRBV7-3	-	TRBJ1-1	-
TGTGCCAGCAGCGCTCGGACAGGAGGTGAGCAGTACTTC	CASSARTGGEQYF	TRBV9	few	TRBJ2-7	TRBD1
TGTGCCAGCTCACCGGATTTGGGGGGGAGGTCTGAAGCTTTCTTT	CASSPDLGGRSEAFF	TRBV18	-	TRBJ1-1	-
TGTTCCAGCAGCTTAGCTCCCGATGAGCAGTTCTTC	CSSSLAPDEQFF	TRBV7-9	-	TRBJ2-1	-
TGCGCCAGCAGCGGGAGGGGATCGGCAGATACGCAGTATTTT	CASSGRGSADTQYF	TRBV5-1	-	TRBJ2-3	TRBD2
TGTGCCAGCAGTTACTACAGGGGGGACTCCTACGAGCAGTACTTC	CASSYYRGDSYEQYF	TRBV6-5	-	TRBJ2-7	TRBD1
TGTGCCAGTAGTATTAGCAGCGGGCTAGCCGTCTACGAGCAGTACTTC	CASSISSGLAVYEQYF	TRBV19	-	TRBJ2-7	-
TGCGCCAGCAGCCTCTCGGACGGACTTTACACAGATACGCAGTATTTT	CASSLSDGLYTDTQYF	TRBV5-1	-	TRBJ2-3	-
TGTGCCAGCAGTGCCAGGACAGGGAGTAACTATGGCTACACCTTC	CASSARTGSNYGYTF	TRBV2	once	TRBJ1-2	TRBD1
TGCGCCAGCAGCTTCACAGGGGGCGGCTACGAGCAGTACTTC	CASSFTGGGYEQYF	TRBV5-1	-	TRBJ2-7	TRBD1
TGTGCCAGCAGCTTAGGAGGGTGGCGTGAAAAACTGTTTTTT	CASSLGGWREKLFF	TRBV7-9	-	TRBJ1-4	-
TGTGCCAGCATAAGCACCAACACTGAAGCTTTCTTT	CASISTNTEAFF	TRBV2	few	TRBJ1-1	-
TGTGCCAGCAGTACCGGGACTTTAAATTCACCCCTCCACTTT	CASSTGTLNSPLHF	TRBV6-5	-	TRBJ1-6	-
TGTGCCAGCAGCCCGGGACTAGCGGGAGTGGGCAATGAGCAGTTCTTC	CASSPGLAGVGNEQFF	TRBV7-9	-	TRBJ2-1	TRBD2
TGCAGCGTCCGGGTTGATAACACCGGGGAGCTGTTTTTT	CSVRVDNTGELFF	TRBV29-1	few	TRBJ2-2	-
TGTGCCAGCAGCCTTGTAGCGGGAGAATCCTACAATGAGCAGTTCTTC	CASSLVAGESYNEQFF	TRBV5-6	-	TRBJ2-1	TRBD2
TGTGCCAGCAGCCCACAGGAGACAGATACGCAGTATTTT	CASSPQETDTQYF	TRBV7-9	few	TRBJ2-3	-
TGTGCCAGCAGACTACAGGTCCCTAGCTCCTACGAGCAGTACTTC	CASRLQVPSSYEQYF	TRBV27	-	TRBJ2-7	-
TGTGCCAGCAGTTCCGGGATGAACACCGGGGAGCTGTTTTTT	CASSSGMNTGELFF	TRBV6-1	-	TRBJ2-2	-
TGTGCCAGCAGCGCAGATCCCGGGACAGCATCCTACGAGCAGTACTTC	CASSADPGTASYEQYF	TRBV7-9	-	TRBJ2-7	TRBD1
TGTGCCAGTAGTCCCTGGACTGGCACAGATACGCAGTATTTT	CASSPWTGTDTQYF	TRBV19	-	TRBJ2-3	-
TGCGCCAGCAGCCCCCGGGATAGCGGGGACTCCTACGAGCAGTACTTC	CASSPRDSGDSYEQYF	TRBV5-1	-	TRBJ2-7	TRBD2
TGTGCCAGCAGTTCCCTATTCGGGGGGACCTACGAGCAGTACTTC	CASSSLFGGTYEQYF	TRBV2	-	TRBJ2-7	TRBD2
TGCAGCGTTGAGCCGGGACTAGCGGGAGTAAGCAATGAGCAGTTCTTC	CSVEPGLAGVSNEQFF	TRBV29-1	-	TRBJ2-1	TRBD2
TGTGCCAGCAGTAGCGACAGGGCCCCCTATGGCTACACCTTC	CASSSDRAPYGYTF	TRBV6-1	-	TRBJ1-2	TRBD1
TGTGCCAGCAAACACCAGGCCGAGGGTCCGAATCAGCCCCAGCATTTT	CASKHQAEGPNQPQHF	TRBV6-4	-	TRBJ1-5	-
TGCGCCAGCAGCTTGGTGCACATCTCCTACGAGCAGTACTTC	CASSLVHISYEQYF	TRBV5-1	-	TRBJ2-7	-
TGTGCCAGCAGTCCTGGACAGGGGGAAGAGACCCAGTACTTC	CASSPGQGEETQYF	TRBV27	-	TRBJ2-5	TRBD1
TGTGCCAGCTCGCGACAGGGGAATGGCTACACCTTC	CASSRQGNGYTF	TRBV18	-	TRBJ1-2	TRBD1
TGTGCCAGCAGCTTAGGGACAGTGACCTACGAGCAGTACTTC	CASSLGTVTYEQYF	TRBV7-9	once	TRBJ2-7	-